Listed below are T cell receptor beta chains from one sample, sequenced in a study of blood T cell repertoires in COVID-19. TCRdb keeps only in-frame clones here, not all; method: immunoSEQ multiplex PCR. The sample lists hundreds of thousands of clones; about 80% were seen once. The sequencing sample was made of PBMCs or T cells enriched from blood (not recorded which). All receptors come from a woman aged 40 to 50 who had been exposed to COVID-19. The CDR3 runs from the conserved cysteine through the conserved F or W. A D gene is named only where the DNA matches it firmly. Clone size is not always given. Where it is, it says once, few, many or a class for expanded clones.

TRBJ1-2 | . | . | TRBV3-1/TRBV3-2 | CASSLRGHLNYGYTF | TGTGCCAGCAGCCTACGGGGACACCTTAACTATGGCTACACCTTC
TRBJ1-2 | . | . | TRBV6-9 | CASSYCDSNYGYTF | TGTGCCAGCAGTTATTGTGACAGTAACTATGGCTACACCTTC
TRBJ2-7 | . | . | TRBV12-3/TRBV12-4 | CASSFEVGEQYF | TGTGCCAGCAGTTTTGAGGTCGGGGAGCAGTACTTC
TRBJ2-3 | TRBD2 | . | TRBV5-6 | CASSSGLAGGTDTQYF | TGTGCCAGCAGCTCAGGACTAGCGGGGGGCACAGATACGCAGTATTTT
TRBJ2-3 | TRBD2 | . | TRBV19 | CASSIGAGGTDTQYF | TGTGCCAGTAGTATAGGGGCGGGGGGCACAGATACGCAGTATTTT
TRBJ2-2 | TRBD2 | . | TRBV29-1 | CSALGLAGNGELFF | TGCAGCGCCTTGGGACTAGCGGGGAACGGGGAGCTGTTTTTT
TRBJ2-3 | TRBD1 | few | TRBV29-1 | CSVEGQGWVSDTQYF | TGCAGCGTTGAGGGACAGGGGTGGGTCTCGGATACGCAGTATTTT
TRBJ1-1 | TRBD1 | . | TRBV25-1 | CASSELGGDRGAFF | TGTGCCAGCAGTGAATTAGGGGGAGACAGGGGAGCTTTCTTT
TRBJ2-2 | TRBD2 | . | TRBV7-8 | CASNFRGGPGELFF | TGTGCCAGCAACTTCCGGGGGGGGCCGGGGGAGCTGTTTTTT
TRBJ2-1 | . | many | TRBV7-3 | CASSLGGRGNEQFF | TGTGCCAGCAGCCTGGGGGGTAGAGGCAATGAGCAGTTCTTC
TRBJ1-1 | . | . | TRBV6-5 | CASTPGGPNTEAFF | TGTGCCAGCACCCCGGGGGGACCAAACACTGAAGCTTTCTTT